This TCR beta chain comes out of a study of blood T cells in healthy people across ages (dated by TCRdb to between 2014 and 2016). Turning to the overall study: In model experiments, template switching captured roughly one uniquely barcoded TCR beta cDNA molecule for every two T cells. The study measured age-related changes in TCR beta repertoire diversity using deep sequencing normalized with unique cDNA molecular identifiers. Donors were grouped into four age groups: young (average approximately 15 years), middle-aged (under 40), aged (over 55) and long-lived (82). To avoid experimental bias, donors of different ages were distributed randomly across sequencing lanes. Two additional independent replicas of 1 million unique cDNA reads from the same blood draw were analyzed for two donors (one aged 18 to 30 and one aged 80 or older).

Study-wide conclusions, independent of this receptor: A strong correlation was found between observed TCR beta diversity and the percentage of naive T cells measured by flow cytometry. Since profiling was done on bulk unsorted PBMCs, naive and antigen-experienced compartments could not be conclusively compared. As age increased, observed TCR beta diversity per million T cells dropped in a roughly linear way, and a significant reduction was already evident by age 40. Total diversity estimates from one million sequenced T cells were considered lower bounds and underestimates. The CMV infection status of donors was not known, potentially confounding age-related changes in expanded clonotypes. Compared with the aged group, the long-lived group had more naive CD4+ T cells, fewer expanded clones and increased TCR diversity, a pattern suggesting age selection.

The approximately 41 donors, aged roughly 6 to 90 years, were systemically healthy Caucasian individuals from Russia. About 10 milliliters of peripheral blood were collected from each donor into EDTA-treated Vacutainer tubes. Ficoll-Paque density-gradient centrifugation was used to isolate PBMCs, with at least 6 million obtained per sample. Trizol reagent was used to extract total RNA from the PBMCs, yielding at least 6 micrograms per sample. For every donor, flow cytometry on a PBMC aliquot measured the percentage of naive CD45RAhigh/CD27high T cells. According to the germline V gene (reference sequence), CDR1 reads SEHNR and CDR2 reads FQNEAQ. The CDR3 spans 14 residues, from the cysteine through the phenylalanine. CDR3 DNA is the only sequence kept; it has 42 bases, read in frame from the first base. The V end loses 1 base and the J end loses 3 bases, and a stretch of 9 bases separates them. This clonotype was counted many times. Its antigen specificity is not known. No quality values exist for individual bases; no much larger clone is one base distant.

The library was made by 5' RACE. Sequenced on an Illumina HiSeq 2500. A second PCR of about 6 to 11 cycles was run with a J-beta primer mix and a sample-barcoded 5' primer. A unique molecular identifier was introduced onto each TCR beta cDNA molecule by a template-switch 5' adaptor carrying 12 random nucleotides. Each sample yielded at least 3 million CDR3-containing paired-end reads. First-strand cDNA was synthesized from all RNA with the Mint cDNA synthesis kit, primed by a TRBC-specific oligonucleotide. Following uracil-DNA glycosylase treatment, a first 18-cycle PCR with universal primers M1SS and BC2_uni_R was performed on all cDNA. Concerning the study's data processing: For normalization, 1 million high-quality reads, each with a distinct molecular identifier, were randomly selected from each sample. Instead of being binned into consensus sequences, reads that shared molecular identifiers were thrown out. MiTCR, set to a Q25 quality threshold and the strictest error-elimination algorithm, was used for CDR3 identification, clonotype clustering and error correction. A nonparametric unseen species model with Euler transformation was used to estimate a lower bound on total TCR beta diversity. Starting from the raw public reads, TCRdb applied fastp trimming at Q25, assembled clones with MiXCR and retained in-frame beta chains. CDR3 protein duplicates are merged, each entry listing the most common genes and DNA. None of the V and J calls come from the authors' own analysis; TCRdb made them. The sample profile shows approximately 810,000 distinct CDR3 sequences; around 28% of them were found once. Roughly 17% of the sample rests with the top ten.

The rearrangement joined TRBV7-9 to TRBJ1-2; the D gene cannot be resolved reliably. The material sequenced was blood. This clonotype was sampled from a woman of 80 years or more in good health. The nucleotides are TGTGCCAGCAGCTTAGTGCCCACAGACTATGGCTACACCTTC. Protein translation: CASSLVPTDYGYTF. Joined to the reference TRBV7-9 and TRBJ1-2 proteins, this CDR3 gives the full variable domain: DTGVSQNPRHKITKRGQNVTFRCDPISEHNRLYWYRQTLGQGPEFLTYFQNEAQLEKSRLLSDRFSAERPKGSFSTLEIQRTEQGDSAMYLCASSLVPTDYGYTFGSGTRLTVV.